The source of this T cell receptor (beta chain) is a study of tissue T cells after allogeneic stem cell transplantation. The germline V gene encodes CDR1 KGHPV and CDR2 FQNQEV (reference sequence). V was pared by 4 bases and J by 4 bases, with 2 bases of the junction left unmatched. The CDR3 loop spans 13 amino acids. Sequencing of TCRbeta CDR3 at survey depth gave sequences and template counts. Libraries were prepared by immunoSEQ multiplex PCR; TCRdb keeps only in-frame clonotypes and omits some of them. Of about 5,800 clones listed, over 40% are singletons. This clone showed up just a few times. Gene names are mouse gene names. The read gets to within 1 residue of the CDR3 end, and the germline J gene fills in the rest. Time point here: mouse harvest day 7 after allogeneic transplant. Each mouse received 10^7 T-cell-depleted marrow cells plus 10^6 splenic CD5+ T cells by tail vein.

The receptor was derived from a female BALB/c mouse given C57BL/6 T cells with graft-versus-host disease after an allogeneic hematopoietic cell transplant. What was sequenced was skin. The V gene is TRBV26, the J gene TRBJ1-2; TRBD1 aligns across 8 bases. The CDR3 loop is CASSRQGSSDYTF. Incomplete CDR3 DNA: TGTGCCAGCAGTCGACAGGGGTCCTCCGACTACACC.